This T cell receptor (beta chain) was documented in a study of T cells in Graves' hyperthyroidism and ophthalmopathy. Study context: The blood sample was taken at first diagnosis, before treatment began.

The TCR beta CDR3 regions underwent amplification using RNA transcripts as the source. The HTBI set primed first-round TCR CDR3 RT-PCR. Each CDR3 protein gets one entry after TCRdb re-called the multiplex PCR reads with MiXCR. The sample includes hundreds of thousands of distinct CDR3 sequences, about 15% seen only once; the top ten take approximately 5.7%. This clonotype was seen at least ten times. Trimming cost V 5 bases and J 4 bases, with 14 bases left between them. The CDR3 has 14 amino acids. CDR1 and CDR2 (germline): SEHNR, FQNEAQ (reference sequence). Newly diagnosed patients aged 18 to 65 had hyperthyroidism of under 2 months' duration.

This clonotype was obtained from a woman in her 30s with Graves' hyperthyroidism that later progressed to Graves' ophthalmopathy. This chain links TRBV7-9 with TRBJ1-2; D perhaps matches TRBD1 (6 bases). Sequenced: blood. The CDR3 DNA follows: TGTGCCAGCAGCCCAGGGGATTTCGGCTATGGCTACACCTTC. Protein sequence: CASSPGDFGYGYTF. Variable domain in full (rest from reference TRBV7-9 and TRBJ1-2): DTGVSQNPRHKITKRGQNVTFRCDPISEHNRLYWYRQTLGQGPEFLTYFQNEAQLEKSRLLSDRFSAERPKGSFSTLEIQRTEQGDSAMYLCASSPGDFGYGYTFGSGTRLTVV.